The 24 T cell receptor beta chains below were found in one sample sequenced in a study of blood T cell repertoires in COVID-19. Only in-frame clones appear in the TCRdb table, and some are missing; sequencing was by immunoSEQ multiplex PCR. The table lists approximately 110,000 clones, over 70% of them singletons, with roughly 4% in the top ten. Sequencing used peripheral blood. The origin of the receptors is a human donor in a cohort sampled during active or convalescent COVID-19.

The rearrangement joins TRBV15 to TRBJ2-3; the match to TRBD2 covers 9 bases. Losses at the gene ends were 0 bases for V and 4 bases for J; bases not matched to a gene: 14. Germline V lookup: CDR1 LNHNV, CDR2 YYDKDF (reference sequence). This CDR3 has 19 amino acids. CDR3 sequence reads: CATSRDHSSSGRIADTQYF. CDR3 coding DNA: TGTGCCACCAGCAGAGACCACTCCTCCAGCGGGAGGATCGCAGATACGCAGTATTTT.

The CDR3, as DNA: TGTGCCAGCAGTTCTTTGGGGGCCCTGAACACTGAAGCTTTCTTT. As protein: CASSSLGALNTEAFF. This chain links TRBV27 with TRBJ1-1; weak D call: TRBD1 (6 bases). V gave up 4 bases and J gave up 0 bases, with 12 bases separating them. There are 15 residues in the CDR3. Germline CDR1 and CDR2: MNHEY and SMNVEV (reference sequence).

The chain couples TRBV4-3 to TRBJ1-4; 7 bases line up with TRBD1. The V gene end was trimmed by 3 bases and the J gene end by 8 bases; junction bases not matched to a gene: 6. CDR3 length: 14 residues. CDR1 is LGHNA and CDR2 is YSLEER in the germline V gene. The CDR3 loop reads CASSQSRGEEKLFF. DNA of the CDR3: TGCGCCAGCAGCCAGAGCAGGGGGGAGGAAAAACTGTTTTTT.

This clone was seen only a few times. CDR3 DNA sequence: TGTGCCAGCTCAAGAACCAGGGGGTACACTGAAGCTTTCTTT. It translates to CASSRTRGYTEAFF. V and J are TRBV18 and TRBJ1-1; 7 bases agree with TRBD1. Germline lookup yields CDR1 KGHSH and CDR2 LQKENI. The CDR3 runs 14 residues. J lost 3 bases, V lost 5 bases, and 6 bases had no gene match.

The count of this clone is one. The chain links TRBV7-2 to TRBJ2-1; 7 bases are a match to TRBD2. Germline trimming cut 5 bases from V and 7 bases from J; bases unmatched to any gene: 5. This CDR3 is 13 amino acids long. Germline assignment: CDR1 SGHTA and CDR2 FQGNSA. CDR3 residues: CASSPGLSNEQFF. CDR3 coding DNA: TGTGCCAGCAGCCCGGGACTATCGAATGAGCAGTTCTTC. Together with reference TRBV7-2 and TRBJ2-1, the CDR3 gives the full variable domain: GAGVSQSPSNKVTEKGKDVELRCDPISGHTALYWYRQSLGQGLEFLIYFQGNSAPDKSGLPSDRFSAERTGGSVSTLTIQRTQQEDSAVYLCASSPGLSNEQFFGPGTRLTVL.

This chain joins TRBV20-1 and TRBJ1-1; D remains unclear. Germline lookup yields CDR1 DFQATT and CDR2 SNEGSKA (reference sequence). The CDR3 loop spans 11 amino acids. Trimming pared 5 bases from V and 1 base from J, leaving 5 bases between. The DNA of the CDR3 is TGCAGTGCTCCCGGGAACACTGAAGCTTTCTTT. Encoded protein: CSAPGNTEAFF.

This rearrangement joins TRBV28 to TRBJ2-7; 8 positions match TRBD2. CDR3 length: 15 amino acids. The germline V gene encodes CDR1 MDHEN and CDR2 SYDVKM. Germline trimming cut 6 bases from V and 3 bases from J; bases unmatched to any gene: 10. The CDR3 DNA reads TGTGCCAGCAGCAGCCCGGGGCTAGCGGGCTACGAGCAGTACTTC. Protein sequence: CASSSPGLAGYEQYF. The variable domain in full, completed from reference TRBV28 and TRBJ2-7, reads DVKVTQSSRYLVKRTGEKVFLECVQDMDHENMFWYRQDPGLGLRLIYFSYDVKMKEKGDIPEGYSVSREKKERFSLILESASTNQTSMYLCASSSPGLAGYEQYFGPGTRLTVT.

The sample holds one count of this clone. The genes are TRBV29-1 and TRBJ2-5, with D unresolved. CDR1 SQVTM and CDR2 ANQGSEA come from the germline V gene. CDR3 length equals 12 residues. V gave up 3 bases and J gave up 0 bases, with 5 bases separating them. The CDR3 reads CSVDNYQETQYF. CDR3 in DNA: TGCAGCGTTGATAATTACCAAGAGACCCAGTACTTC.

For the CDR3, the DNA is TGTGCCAGCAGGGAGACTAGTCGGCTAAATGAGCAGTTCTTC. Protein sequence: CASRETSRLNEQFF. The J gene is TRBJ2-1, the V gene TRBV2, with D perhaps matching TRBD2 (6 bases). Trimming shortened V by 6 bases and J by 7 bases, and 16 bases separated the two germline ends. Germline CDR1 reads SNHLY; CDR2 reads FYNNEI. The CDR3 consists of 14 residues.

The CDR3 sequence: CASSQRGIVLETQYF. CDR3 nucleotide sequence: TGTGCCAGCAGCCAGAGGGGGATAGTCCTAGAGACCCAGTACTTC. The V call is TRBV3-1 (or the pseudogene TRBV3-2), the J call TRBJ2-5, with a weak D call TRBD1 (6 bases). Deletions cut 3 bases from V and 4 bases from J, with 15 bases between. The CDR3 is 15 amino acids. CDR1 is LGHDT, CDR2 YNNKEL, per germline (reference sequence).

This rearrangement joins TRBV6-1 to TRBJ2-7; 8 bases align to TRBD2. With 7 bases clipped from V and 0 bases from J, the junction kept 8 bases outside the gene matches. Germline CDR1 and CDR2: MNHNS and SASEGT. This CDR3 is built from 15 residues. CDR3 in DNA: TGTGCCAGCAACTCGGGCGGGAGGAGCTCCTACGAGCAGTACTTC. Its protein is CASNSGGRSSYEQYF.

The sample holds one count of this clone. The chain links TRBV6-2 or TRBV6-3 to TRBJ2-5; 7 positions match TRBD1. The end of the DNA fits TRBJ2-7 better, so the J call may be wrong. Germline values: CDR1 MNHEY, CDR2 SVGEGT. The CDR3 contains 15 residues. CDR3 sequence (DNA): TGTGCCAGCAGTTATCGATCACAGGGGATGAACGAGCAGTACTTC. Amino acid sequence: CASSYRSQGMNEQYF.

Written as DNA, the CDR3 is TGTGCCAGCAGCCCGCTCCCAGGGGGCGTAGGTGGAAACACCATATATTTT. Amino acid sequence: CASSPLPGGVGGNTIYF. The J gene is TRBJ1-3, the V gene TRBV7-2; 8 positions agree with TRBD1. The CDR3 is 17 residues long. Germline V lookup: CDR1 SGHTA, CDR2 FQGNSA. Trimming at V came to 5 bases and at J to 3 bases, leaving 12 bases not matched to a gene.

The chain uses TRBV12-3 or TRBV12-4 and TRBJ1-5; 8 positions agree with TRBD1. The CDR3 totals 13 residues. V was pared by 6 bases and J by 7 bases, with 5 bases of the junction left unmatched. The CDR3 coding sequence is TGTGCCAGCAGCCTTAGACAGGGGCAGCCCCAGCATTTT. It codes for CASSLRQGQPQHF.

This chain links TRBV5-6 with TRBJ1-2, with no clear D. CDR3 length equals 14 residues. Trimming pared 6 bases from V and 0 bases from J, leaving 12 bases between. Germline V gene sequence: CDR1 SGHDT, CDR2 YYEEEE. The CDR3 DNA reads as TGTGCCAGCACCCTGAGGGCAGCTAACTATGGCTACACCTTC. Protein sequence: CASTLRAANYGYTF.

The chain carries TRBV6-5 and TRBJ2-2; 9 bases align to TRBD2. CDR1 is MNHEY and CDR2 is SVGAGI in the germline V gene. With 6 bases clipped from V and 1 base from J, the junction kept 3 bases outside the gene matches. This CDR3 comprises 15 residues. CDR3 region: CASRPSGVNTGELFF. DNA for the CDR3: TGTGCCAGCAGACCTAGCGGGGTGAACACCGGGGAGCTGTTTTTT.

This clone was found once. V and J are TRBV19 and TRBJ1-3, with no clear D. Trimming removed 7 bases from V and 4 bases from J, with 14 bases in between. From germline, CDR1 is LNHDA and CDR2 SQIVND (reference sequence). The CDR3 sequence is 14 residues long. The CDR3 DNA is TGTGCCAGTACTAACAGAGGACTGGGAAACACCATATATTTT. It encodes CASTNRGLGNTIYF.

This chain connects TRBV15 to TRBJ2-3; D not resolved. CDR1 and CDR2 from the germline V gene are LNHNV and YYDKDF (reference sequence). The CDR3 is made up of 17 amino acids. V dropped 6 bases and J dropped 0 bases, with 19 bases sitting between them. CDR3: CATSRPIYSASTDTQYF. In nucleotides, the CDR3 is TGTGCCACCAGTCGCCCAATCTATTCAGCGAGCACAGATACGCAGTATTTT.

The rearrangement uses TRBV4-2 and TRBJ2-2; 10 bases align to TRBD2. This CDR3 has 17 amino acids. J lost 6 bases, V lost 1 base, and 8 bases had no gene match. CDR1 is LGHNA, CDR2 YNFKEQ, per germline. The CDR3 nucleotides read TGTGCCAGCAGCCAAGGAACTCTAGCGGGAGTGGCCGGGGAGCTGTTTTTT. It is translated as CASSQGTLAGVAGELFF.

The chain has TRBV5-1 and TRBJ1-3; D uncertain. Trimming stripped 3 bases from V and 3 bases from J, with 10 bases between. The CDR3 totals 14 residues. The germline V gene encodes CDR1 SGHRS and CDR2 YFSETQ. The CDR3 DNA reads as TGCGCCAGCAGCTCCCGTGAGGGTGGAAACACCATATATTTT. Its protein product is CASSSREGGNTIYF.

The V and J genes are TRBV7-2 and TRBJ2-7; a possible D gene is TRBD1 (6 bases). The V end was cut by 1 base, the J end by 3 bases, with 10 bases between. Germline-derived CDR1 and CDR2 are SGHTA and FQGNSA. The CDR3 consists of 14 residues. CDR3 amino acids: CASSLETGNYEQYF. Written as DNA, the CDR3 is TGTGCCAGCAGCTTAGAAACAGGGAACTACGAGCAGTACTTC.

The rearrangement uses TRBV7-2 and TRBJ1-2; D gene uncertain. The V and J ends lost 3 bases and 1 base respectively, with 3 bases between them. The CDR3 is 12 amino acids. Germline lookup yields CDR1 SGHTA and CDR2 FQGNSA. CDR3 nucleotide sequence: TGTGCCAGCAGCTTCAGTAACTATGGCTACACCTTC. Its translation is CASSFSNYGYTF.

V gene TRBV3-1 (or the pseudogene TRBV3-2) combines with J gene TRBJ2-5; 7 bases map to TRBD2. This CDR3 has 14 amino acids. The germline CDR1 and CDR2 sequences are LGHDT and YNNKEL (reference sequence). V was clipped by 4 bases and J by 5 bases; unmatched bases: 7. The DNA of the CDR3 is TGTGCCAGCAGCCGCATGGGGGGAGGGGAGACCCAGTACTTC. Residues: CASSRMGGGETQYF.

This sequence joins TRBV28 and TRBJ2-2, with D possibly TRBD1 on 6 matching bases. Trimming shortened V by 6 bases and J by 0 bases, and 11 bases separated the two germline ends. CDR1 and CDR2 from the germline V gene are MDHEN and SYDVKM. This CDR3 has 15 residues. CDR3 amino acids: CASRRGGSNTGELFF. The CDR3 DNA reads TGTGCCAGCAGAAGAGGGGGTTCGAACACCGGGGAGCTGTTTTTT.